Presented here are 23 T cell receptor beta chains from one specimen sequenced in a study of siplizumab effects on memory and regulatory T cells. The protocol was immunoSEQ multiplex PCR, while the TCRdb copy is restricted to in-frame clones and leaves out a portion. The table includes roughly 60,000 clones, 80% to 95% detected once. The sample consisted of CD8+ T cells sorted from blood. The receptors originated from a human donor in good health.

The genes are TRBV7-9 and TRBJ1-2; 9 bases are shared with TRBD1. The germline CDR1 and CDR2 sequences are SEHNR and FQNEAQ (reference sequence). V trimming: 4 bases; J trimming: 5 bases; junction bases outside the gene matches: 8. The CDR3 totals 15 residues. Written as DNA, the CDR3 is TGTGCCAGCAGCTCAGGGACAGGGTCGGGGTATGGCTACACCTTC. Encoded protein: CASSSGTGSGYGYTF.

This clone is a singleton in its sample. The rearrangement uses TRBV5-1 and TRBJ2-5, with 9 positions matching TRBD2. The CDR3 consists of 17 residues. Trimming removed 6 bases from V and 5 bases from J; junction bases left unmatched: 17. Germline V gene data show CDR1 as SGHRS and CDR2 as YFSETQ. The CDR3 is CASKDINSVAGAETQYF. The CDR3 DNA sequence: TGCGCCAGCAAGGACATTAATTCCGTAGCGGGAGCCGAGACCCAGTACTTC.

This sequence joins TRBV9 and TRBJ2-5; D remains unclear. The V and J ends lost 0 bases and 7 bases respectively, with 7 bases between them. This CDR3 spans 12 amino acids. Germline values: CDR1 SGDLS, CDR2 YYNGEE. The CDR3 sequence is CASSVDGGTQYF. Written as DNA, the CDR3 is TGTGCCAGCAGCGTAGATGGTGGGACCCAGTACTTC.

The rearrangement links TRBV30 to TRBJ2-3; 9 positions agree with TRBD1. Germline loops: CDR1 GTSNPN, CDR2 SVGIG (reference sequence). This CDR3 contains 15 residues. V lost 5 bases and J lost 2; bases outside the gene matches: 8. The CDR3 here is CAWSDRGGFTDTQYF. As DNA, the CDR3 is TGTGCCTGGTCGGACAGGGGTGGATTCACAGATACGCAGTATTTT.

The rearrangement uses TRBV7-8 and TRBJ2-7, with D perhaps TRBD2 (6 bases). The CDR3 runs 13 residues. V was shortened by 7 bases and J by 3 bases, with 13 bases between the two germline ends. Germline V gene lookup returns CDR1 SGHVS and CDR2 FQNEAQ. The CDR3 loop reads CASTGGSGYEQYF. Written as DNA, the CDR3 is TGTGCCAGCACCGGGGGTAGCGGCTACGAGCAGTACTTC.

This clone appeared a single time. The chain has TRBV6-1 and TRBJ1-1; no clear D gene. V dropped 3 bases and J dropped 0 bases, with 8 bases sitting between them. The CDR3 consists of 14 residues. Germline V gene data show CDR1 as MNHNS and CDR2 as SASEGT. This chain's CDR3 is CASSEDWVNTEAFF. The DNA for the CDR3 is TGTGCCAGCAGTGAGGACTGGGTGAACACTGAAGCTTTCTTT.

CDR3 sequence reads: CASSLALMGRQGHGYTF. In DNA form, the CDR3 reads TGTGCCAGCAGCTTAGCCTTAATGGGAAGACAGGGACACGGCTACACCTTC. The chain links TRBV7-8 to TRBJ1-2; 7 bases map to TRBD1. The V gene end was trimmed by 0 bases and the J gene end by 8 bases; junction bases not matched to a gene: 15. Germline V lookup: CDR1 SGHVS, CDR2 FQNEAQ. This CDR3 comprises 17 residues.

The V call is TRBV4-1, the J call TRBJ1-1; D uncertain. Trimming cost V 0 bases and J 1 base, with 15 bases left between them. The CDR3 spans 17 residues. Germline V gives CDR1 MGHRA, CDR2 YSYEKL. This CDR3 reads CASSQDGKGRGNTEAFF. The CDR3 coding sequence is TGCGCCAGCAGCCAAGACGGGAAGGGCCGAGGGAACACTGAAGCTTTCTTT.

V and J are TRBV27 and TRBJ2-2; no clear D gene. The V gene lost 4 bases and the J gene lost 4 bases, with 4 bases spanning the gap. CDR3 length: 12 amino acids. The germline V gene encodes CDR1 MNHEY and CDR2 SMNVEV (reference sequence). The CDR3 DNA follows: TGTGCCAGCAGTTCTCTCACCGGGGAGCTGTTTTTT. Its protein product is CASSSLTGELFF.

This chain uses TRBV6-6 with TRBJ2-3; TRBD2 matches at 7 bases. Germline values: CDR1 MNHNY, CDR2 SVGAGI (reference sequence). V shed 5 bases, J shed 4 bases, and the junction held 9 bases outside the gene matches. The CDR3 has 15 amino acids. The CDR3 DNA reads TGTGCCAGCAGTCCCTCCGGACTAGGCCCAGATACGCAGTATTTT. Its translation is CASSPSGLGPDTQYF.

This chain connects TRBV7-9 to TRBJ2-1; D is unclear. The germline V gene encodes CDR1 SEHNR and CDR2 FQNEAQ (reference sequence). The CDR3 loop spans 10 amino acids. With 6 bases removed from V and 4 bases from J, the gap between germline ends came to 1 base. This chain's CDR3 is CASSYNEQFF. The CDR3 DNA follows: TGTGCCAGCAGTTACAATGAGCAGTTCTTC.

This sequence joins TRBV7-9 and TRBJ2-5; possibly TRBD1 for D (6 bases). V shed 10 bases and J shed 1 base, with 13 bases lying between them. The CDR3 extends over 13 amino acids. Germline loops: CDR1 SEHNR, CDR2 FQNEAQ (reference sequence). The CDR3 DNA sequence: TGTGCCACCCTAAAACAGGGCCAAGAGACCCAGTACTTC. Its translation: CATLKQGQETQYF.

This sequence joins TRBV29-1 and TRBJ1-1, with D uncertain. The V end lost 1 base, the J end lost 3 bases, and 9 bases lay between the germline ends. The CDR3 sequence is 13 residues long. Per the germline V gene, CDR1 is SQVTM and CDR2 is ANQGSEA. The CDR3 loop is CSVEGREDTEAFF. For the CDR3, the DNA is TGCAGCGTTGAAGGCCGGGAGGACACTGAAGCTTTCTTT.

The rearrangement joins TRBV29-1 to TRBJ1-1; the D gene is possibly TRBD1 (5 bases). The CDR3 is 11 residues long. Germline CDR1 is SQVTM and CDR2 is ANQGSEA. Trimming removed 4 bases at V and 5 bases at J, with 8 bases between. The chain's CDR3 is CSVVSGTEAFF. The CDR3 DNA sequence: TGCAGCGTTGTCTCAGGGACTGAAGCTTTCTTT.

V and J are TRBV7-9 and TRBJ2-1; tentatively, D is TRBD1 or TRBD2 (6 bases each). CDR1 and CDR2 from the germline V gene are SEHNR and FQNEAQ (reference sequence). Trimming pared 5 bases from V and 8 bases from J, leaving 22 bases between. This CDR3 spans 16 amino acids. The CDR3 sequence is CASSITQRGDGDEQFF. The DNA for the CDR3 is TGTGCCAGCAGCATAACCCAGAGGGGGGATGGGGATGAGCAGTTCTTC.

The chain is built from TRBV10-2 and TRBJ2-1, with D unresolved. The CDR3 contains 13 residues. Per germline, CDR1 WSHSY and CDR2 SAAADI. V lost 5 bases to trimming and J lost 7 bases, with 12 bases between them. The CDR3 region has the DNA TGCGCCAGCAGTCTCGCGGTCAGAAATGAGCAGTTCTTC. Encoded protein: CASSLAVRNEQFF.

This chain uses TRBV6-1 with TRBJ2-7; the D gene is possibly TRBD1 (6 bases). The CDR3 spans 12 residues. Germline V lookup: CDR1 MNHNS, CDR2 SASEGT. V was pared by 7 bases and J by 6 bases, with 13 bases between. The CDR3 loop reads CASNGRGSEQYF. Written as DNA, the CDR3 is TGTGCCAGCAACGGCAGGGGAAGCGAGCAGTACTTC.

The chain uses TRBV7-3 and TRBJ2-3; D is perhaps TRBD2 (5 bases). Trimming pared 4 bases from V and 4 bases from J, leaving 15 bases between. Germline CDR1 and CDR2: SGHTA and FQGTGA. The CDR3 length is 15 residues. CDR3 region: CASSSTGIGADTQYF. CDR3 bases: TGTGCCAGCAGCTCAACCGGGATCGGGGCAGATACGCAGTATTTT.

The CDR3 protein is CASSQTLAASTDTQYF. In nucleotides, the CDR3 is TGTGCCAGCAGCCAGACCCTAGCTGCTAGCACAGATACGCAGTATTTT. The J gene is TRBJ2-3, the V gene TRBV9, with a weak D call TRBD2 (5 bases). The CDR3 loop spans 16 amino acids. Trimming removed 4 bases at V and 0 bases at J, with 15 bases between. Germline V gene lookup returns CDR1 SGDLS and CDR2 YYNGEE.

This chain links TRBV5-1 with TRBJ2-1; D gene unclear. The CDR3 is made up of 12 amino acids. V was clipped by 1 base and J by 7 bases, with 6 bases between them. The germline gives CDR1 SGHRS, CDR2 YFSETQ. The CDR3 DNA is TGCGCCAGCAGCTTGTATCAGAATGAGCAGTTCTTC. It is translated as CASSLYQNEQFF.

This sequence joins TRBV27 and TRBJ2-5; maybe TRBD1 (6 bases). Looked up from germline, CDR1 is MNHEY and CDR2 is SMNVEV (reference sequence). The CDR3 runs 13 residues. With 6 bases removed from V and 5 bases from J, the gap between germline ends came to 13 bases. The CDR3 loop is CASRTTGQETQYF. DNA of the CDR3: TGTGCCAGCAGGACGACAGGCCAGGAGACCCAGTACTTC.

Concerning this clone itself: One end of the junction is discordant with germline, which a read error may explain. The V call is TRBV7-7, the J call TRBJ1-1, with a possible D match to TRBD1 (5 bases). Germline CDR1 is SSHAT and CDR2 is FNYEAQ (reference sequence). The CDR3 is made up of 13 amino acids. The CDR3 DNA follows: TGTGCTAGCACCCCGGAGGGGTCCACTGAAGCTTTCTTT. Protein: CASTPEGSTEAFF. Full variable domain (rest looked up from reference TRBV7-7 and TRBJ1-1): GAGVSQSPRYKVTKRGQDVTLRCDPISSHATLYWYQQALGQGPEFLTYFNYEAQPDKSGLPSDRFSAERPEGSISTLTIQRTEQRDSAMYRCASTPEGSTEAFFGQGTRLTVV.

The V gene is TRBV5-4, the J gene TRBJ1-1; perhaps TRBD1 as D (6 bases). This CDR3 has 15 residues. Germline assignment: CDR1 SGHNT and CDR2 YYREEE (reference sequence). Trimming took off 0 bases at V and 6 bases at J, with 15 bases between the two ends. The CDR3 loop is CASSLGTGALAEAFF. The CDR3 DNA sequence: TGTGCCAGCAGCTTGGGGACGGGGGCGCTCGCTGAAGCTTTCTTT.